Below are 32 T cell receptor beta chains sequenced from a single sample in a study of cytomegalovirus exposure and HLA in healthy donors. A multiplex PCR was run with 60 Vbeta primers and 13 Jbeta primers. TCRdb keeps only in-frame clones here, not all; method: immunoSEQ multiplex PCR. The data contain 150,000 to 200,000 clones, roughly 60% of them singletons. The sequenced sample was PBMCs. The receptors here all came from a man aged 40-49 years in good health and CMV-seronegative.

The V gene is TRBV10-3, the J gene TRBJ1-1, with D hard to call. CDR1 is ENHRY, CDR2 SYGVKD, per germline. This CDR3 has 14 amino acids. Deletions cut 7 bases from V and 1 base from J, with 13 bases between. CDR3 residues: CAITSSVSNTEAFF. The CDR3 DNA is TGTGCCATCACATCCTCAGTCTCGAACACTGAAGCTTTCTTT.

The chain is built from TRBV19 and TRBJ2-1; D is perhaps TRBD1 (5 bases). This CDR3 region has 15 residues. Germline lookup yields CDR1 LNHDA and CDR2 SQIVND (reference sequence). V lost 6 bases and J lost 0, with 12 bases in between. CDR3 sequence reads: CASRRQTTSYNEQFF. CDR3 nucleotide sequence: TGTGCCAGTAGAAGACAGACCACCTCCTACAATGAGCAGTTCTTC.

The chain's CDR3 is CASSEKSTSSFF. DNA for the CDR3: TGTGCCAGCAGTGAAAAGAGCACTAGTTCGTTCTTC. This rearrangement joins TRBV6-1 to TRBJ2-1; D may be TRBD2 (5 bases). Germline V lookup: CDR1 MNHNS, CDR2 SASEGT. With 2 bases removed from V and 15 bases from J, the gap between germline ends came to 14 bases. This CDR3 region has 12 residues.

About this clone: This specimen includes other DNA sequences encoding the same CDR3. The rearrangement links TRBV20-1 to TRBJ2-7; D remains unclear. CDR1 is DFQATT and CDR2 is SNEGSKA in the germline V gene (reference sequence). Trimming took off 3 bases at V and 7 bases at J, with 10 bases between the two ends. The CDR3 consists of 11 residues. In DNA, the CDR3 is TGCAGTGCTAGGACTGGATATGAGCAGTACTTC. This translates into CSARTGYEQYF.

This sequence joins TRBV7-8 and TRBJ2-3, with 9 positions matching TRBD2. Losses at the gene ends were 3 bases for V and 2 bases for J; bases not matched to a gene: 3. The CDR3 runs to 15 residues. Germline V gene lookup returns CDR1 SGHVS and CDR2 FQNEAQ. CDR3: CASSFPSGATDTQYF. CDR3 nucleotides: TGTGCCAGCAGCTTTCCTAGCGGGGCCACAGATACGCAGTATTTT.

This clone was picked up one time. At one end, the junction sequence differs from germline, possibly due to a read error. This chain uses TRBV7-9 with TRBJ2-5, with a possible D match to TRBD2 (5 bases). The CDR3 has 15 amino acids. The germline V gene has CDR1 SEHNR and CDR2 FQNEAQ (reference sequence). The CDR3 protein is CSSSLEGGYQETQYF. For the CDR3, the DNA is TGTTCCAGCAGCTTAGAGGGCGGGTACCAAGAGACCCAGTACTTC. The full variable domain, rest sourced from reference TRBV7-9 and TRBJ2-5, is DTGVSQNPRHKITKRGQNVTFRCDPISEHNRLYWYRQTLGQGPEFLTYFQNEAQLEKSRLLSDRFSAERPKGSFSTLEIQRTEQGDSAMYLCSSSLEGGYQETQYFGPGTRLLVL.

The chain couples TRBV11-2 to TRBJ2-7, with 9 nucleotides matching TRBD1. CDR3 length: 15 residues. The germline V gene has CDR1 SGHAT and CDR2 FQNNGV. The V and J ends lost 3 bases and 2 bases, in that order; junction bases with no gene match: 5. The CDR3 spells CASSLTGTGTYEQYF. As DNA, the CDR3 is TGTGCCAGCAGCTTGACCGGGACAGGGACCTACGAGCAGTACTTC.

This rearrangement joins TRBV19 to TRBJ2-7; 9 bases are shared with TRBD1. CDR1 is LNHDA and CDR2 is SQIVND in the germline V gene (reference sequence). The CDR3 has 16 residues. Trimming took 0 bases from V and 5 from J; bases not matched to a gene: 8. The CDR3 is CASSIDEGTGSDEQYF. CDR3 DNA sequence: TGTGCCAGTAGTATAGATGAGGGGACAGGGTCTGACGAGCAGTACTTC.

V gene TRBV6-1 combines with J gene TRBJ1-2; D not resolved. The CDR3 has 10 amino acids. The V gene lost 3 bases and the J gene lost 8 bases, with 4 bases spanning the gap. Germline V lookup: CDR1 MNHNS, CDR2 SASEGT. The CDR3 sequence is CASSDGGYTF. The CDR3 DNA sequence: TGTGCCAGCAGTGACGGGGGCTACACCTTC.

The chain links TRBV29-1 to TRBJ2-7; 10 positions match TRBD1. CDR1 is SQVTM and CDR2 is ANQGSEA in the germline V gene. Trimming cost V 1 base and J 5 bases; bases outside gene matches: 8. The CDR3 consists of 15 residues. The CDR3 bases are TGCAGCGTTGAAGGGCGGGACAGGGGTATCAACGAGCAGTACTTC. Protein sequence: CSVEGRDRGINEQYF.

The rearrangement joins TRBV7-9 to TRBJ1-3, with 8 bases lining up with TRBD1. With V trimmed by 7 bases and J by 4 bases, 9 bases remained unmatched. The CDR3 has 15 residues. The V gene's germline CDR1 is SEHNR and CDR2 FQNEAQ (reference sequence). CDR3 sequence reads: CASTPYTGGGNTIYF. Here the CDR3 DNA reads TGTGCCAGCACCCCCTATACAGGGGGAGGAAACACCATATATTTT.

The J gene is TRBJ2-3, the V gene TRBV19, with 7 bases aligning to TRBD1. The germline V gene has CDR1 LNHDA and CDR2 SQIVND (reference sequence). Trimming cost V 6 bases and J 4 bases; bases outside gene matches: 7. CDR3 length equals 14 residues. CDR3: CASSGDREPDTQYF. CDR3 coding DNA: TGTGCCAGTAGCGGTGACAGGGAACCAGATACGCAGTATTTT.

In this sample, this clone turned up a few times. This chain links TRBV7-9 with TRBJ2-7; possibly TRBD1 for D (6 bases). V dropped 5 bases and J dropped 0 bases, with 17 bases sitting between them. The germline V gene encodes CDR1 SEHNR and CDR2 FQNEAQ (reference sequence). The CDR3 is made up of 16 amino acids. The CDR3 region is CASSPRRSGASYEQYF. The CDR3 nucleotides are TGTGCCAGCAGCCCTCGGCGGTCAGGGGCCTCCTACGAGCAGTACTTC.

A single count supports this clone. This chain links TRBV5-1 with TRBJ1-2; weak D call: TRBD1 (6 bases). This CDR3 spans 15 amino acids. Trimming removed 0 bases from V and 4 bases from J, with 13 bases in between. From germline, CDR1 is SGHRS and CDR2 YFSETQ. In DNA form, the CDR3 reads TGCGCCAGCAGCTTGGGAGGGGGGGAGAGCTATGGCTACACCTTC. Protein: CASSLGGGESYGYTF.

In this sample, this clone turned up a few times. The chain recombines TRBV11-3 with TRBJ1-1; TRBD1 aligns across 7 bases. This CDR3 contains 17 residues. J was trimmed by 7 bases and V by 2 bases; bases with no gene match: 16. Germline CDR1 is SGHNT and CDR2 is YENEEA. The CDR3 sequence: CASSLSSGQGVSGEAFF. In nucleotides, the CDR3 is TGTGCCAGCAGCTTATCGTCGGGGCAGGGGGTCTCGGGTGAAGCTTTCTTT.

The table lists this clone with a few counts. The chain recombines TRBV6-5 with TRBJ2-1; D might be TRBD2 (6 bases). Per the germline V gene, CDR1 is MNHEY and CDR2 is SVGAGI. CDR3 length: 15 residues. Trimming shortened V by 5 bases and J by 0 bases, and 11 bases separated the two germline ends. CDR3 DNA sequence: TGTGCCAGCAGTATAGCGGCAGTCTCCTACAATGAGCAGTTCTTC. As protein: CASSIAAVSYNEQFF.

The chain combines TRBV14 with TRBJ2-5, with 11 bases matching TRBD1. The closer fit of TRBJ2-7 to the DNA end suggests the J call may be wrong. This CDR3 spans 13 amino acids. From germline, CDR1 is SGHDN and CDR2 FVKESK. The CDR3 DNA follows: TGTGCCAGCAGGGGACAGGGGGCCTACGAGCAGTACTTC. This codes for CASRGQGAYEQYF.

The chain is built from TRBV12-5 and TRBJ2-5; 11 bases are a match to TRBD2. V lost 6 bases, J lost 1 base, and 7 bases stayed unmatched. CDR3 length: 16 residues. Germline CDR1 is LGHNT and CDR2 is FRNRAP. This chain's CDR3 is CASGRGTSGLQETQYF. The CDR3 DNA is TGTGCTAGTGGGAGGGGGACTAGCGGACTCCAAGAGACCCAGTACTTC.

V usage is TRBV6-5 and J usage is TRBJ1-2, with 9 bases matching TRBD1. The junction had 8 bases not matched to a gene; V was cut back by 7 bases and J by 8 bases. This CDR3 has 13 amino acids. Germline CDR1 is MNHEY and CDR2 is SVGAGI. CDR3 DNA sequence: TGTGCCAGCACCCCGGGACAGGGCGTCGGCTACACCTTC. Its protein is CASTPGQGVGYTF.

In its sample, this clone was seen a few times. The chain recombines TRBV10-1 with TRBJ2-5; 10 nucleotides match TRBD1. The end of the DNA is better explained by TRBJ2-7, so the J call may be wrong. In germline, CDR1 is WNHNN, CDR2 SYGVQD (reference sequence). This CDR3 is 13 amino acids long. The DNA of the CDR3 is TGCGCCAGGGGACAGGGGCCTCCGGGCGAGCAGTACTTC. Its translation: CARGQGPPGEQYF.

V is TRBV2 and J is TRBJ1-4; D unclear. The CDR3 extends over 13 amino acids. Trimming took 1 base from V and 14 from J, leaving 14 bases between them. Germline V gene data show CDR1 as SNHLY and CDR2 as FYNNEI. The CDR3 reads CASSEVRAQMLFF. CDR3 DNA sequence: TGTGCCAGCAGTGAAGTAAGAGCCCAAATGCTGTTTTTT.

The chain links TRBV5-1 to TRBJ2-5; 10 bases line up with TRBD2. The CDR3 has 16 amino acids. Germline-derived CDR1 and CDR2 are SGHRS and YFSETQ. V lost 0 bases to trimming and J lost 1 base; unmatched junction nucleotides: 3. This CDR3 reads CASSLGLAGAQETQYF. For the CDR3, the DNA is TGCGCCAGCAGCTTGGGGCTAGCGGGGGCCCAAGAGACCCAGTACTTC.

The J gene is TRBJ2-1, the V gene TRBV5-6, with TRBD2 matching over 11 bases. The V and J ends lost 4 bases and 7 bases, in that order; junction bases with no gene match: 10. Germline CDR1 is SGHDT and CDR2 is YYEEEE. The CDR3 sequence is 16 residues long. The CDR3 is CASSPKLAGVGNEQFF. The CDR3, as DNA: TGTGCCAGCAGCCCGAAACTAGCGGGAGTTGGTAATGAGCAGTTCTTC.

The chain joins TRBV2 to TRBJ1-5; D might be TRBD1 (5 bases). The V end was cut by 3 bases, the J end by 4 bases, with 13 bases between. This CDR3 spans 15 amino acids. CDR1 is SNHLY and CDR2 is FYNNEI in the germline V gene. The CDR3 bases are TGTGCCAGCAGTGACGCCGACAGCCTTAATCAGCCCCAGCATTTT. Translation: CASSDADSLNQPQHF.

The chain recombines TRBV27 with TRBJ1-4; D remains ambiguous. The CDR3 totals 15 residues. V lost 3 bases and J lost 5, with 13 bases in between. Per germline, CDR1 MNHEY and CDR2 SMNVEV (reference sequence). The CDR3 loop reads CASSFRAGPNEKLFF. The CDR3 nucleotides read TGTGCCAGCAGTTTCCGAGCGGGTCCGAATGAAAAACTGTTTTTT. Complete variable domain (other parts from reference TRBV27 and TRBJ1-4): EAQVTQNPRYLITVTGKKLTVTCSQNMNHEYMSWYRQDPGLGLRQIYYSMNVEVTDKGDVPEGYKVSRKEKRNFPLILESPSPNQTSLYFCASSFRAGPNEKLFFGSGTQLSVL.

The rearrangement links TRBV6-6 to TRBJ1-2, with a tentative D call TRBD1 (5 bases). CDR1 is MNHNY and CDR2 is SVGAGI in the germline V gene (reference sequence). Trimming shortened V by 2 bases and J by 3 bases, and 7 bases separated the two germline ends. CDR3 length equals 13 residues. The CDR3 loop is CASSYQGDYGYTF. The CDR3 DNA reads TGTGCCAGCAGTTACCAGGGCGACTATGGCTACACCTTC.

This clone appeared once. The CDR3 region is CASNPQTGIYEQYF. The CDR3 coding sequence is TGTGCCAGCAATCCTCAGACAGGGATCTACGAGCAGTACTTC. The chain carries TRBV2 and TRBJ2-5; TRBD1 matches at 7 bases. Gene TRBJ2-7 matches the end of the DNA better, so the J call may be wrong. CDR3 length: 14 amino acids. Germline V CDR1 and CDR2: SNHLY, FYNNEI.

The V call is TRBV14, the J call TRBJ2-1; D is possibly TRBD2 (5 bases). Germline assignment: CDR1 SGHDN and CDR2 FVKESK. The CDR3 consists of 13 residues. V lost 2 bases and J lost 3, with 5 bases in between. CDR3 loop: CASSQSGYNEQFF. CDR3 sequence (DNA): TGTGCCAGCAGCCAAAGCGGCTACAATGAGCAGTTCTTC.

The chain links TRBV5-4 to TRBJ2-3, with 12 bases lining up with TRBD2. Germline CDR1 is SGHNT and CDR2 is YYREEE (reference sequence). The length of the CDR3 is 16 residues. Trimming took 4 bases from V and 0 from J; bases not matched to a gene: 3. CDR3 nucleotide sequence: TGTGCCAGCAGCGGCGGACTAGCGGGGAGCACAGATACGCAGTATTTT. This sequence encodes CASSGGLAGSTDTQYF.

The table lists this clone with a few counts. The rearrangement joins TRBV6-6 to TRBJ1-6; D uncertain. Trimming left V 4 bases short and J 9 bases short, with 7 bases between. CDR3 length equals 12 residues. CDR1 MNHNY and CDR2 SVGAGI come from the germline V gene (reference sequence). This CDR3 reads CASSFERSPLHF. The CDR3 nucleotides read TGTGCCAGCAGTTTTGAGCGTTCACCCCTCCACTTT.

This clone came up a few times. The chain employs TRBV2 and TRBJ1-6, with 7 bases lining up with TRBD1. CDR1 and CDR2 from the germline V gene are SNHLY and FYNNEI. After removal of 2 bases from V and 2 bases from J, the junction contained 3 bases not matched to a gene. This CDR3 is built from 16 residues. Here the CDR3 reads CASSEYQGAYNSPLHF. The CDR3, as DNA: TGTGCCAGCAGTGAATACCAGGGGGCCTATAATTCACCCCTCCACTTT. Supplemented by reference TRBV2 and TRBJ1-6, the full variable domain reads EPEVTQTPSHQVTQMGQEVILRCVPISNHLYFYWYRQILGQKVEFLVSFYNNEISEKSEIFDDQFSVERPDGSNFTLKIRSTKLEDSAMYFCASSEYQGAYNSPLHFGNGTRLTVT.

CDR3 sequence reads: CASFGGWSTDTQYF. The CDR3 nucleotides are TGTGCCAGCTTCGGCGGGTGGAGCACAGATACGCAGTATTTT. J is TRBJ2-3 and V is TRBV9; tentative D call: TRBD2 (5 bases). The V end was cut by 7 bases, the J end by 0 bases, with 12 bases between. The CDR3 runs to 14 residues. From germline, CDR1 is SGDLS and CDR2 YYNGEE.